The present T cell receptor beta chain was sequenced within a study of shared T cell receptors in the human thymus (dated by TCRdb to the early 2020s). Background for the entire study: The study examined how the human thymus generates shared, self-reactive T-cell receptor alpha chains.

This clone was seen more than once but under ten times. Its antigen is still unknown. There are no base qualities to consult, and no much larger clone falls within one base. The CDR1 and CDR2 encoded by the germline V gene (reference sequence) are GTSNPN and SVGIG. Clipping removes 2 bases from V and 4 bases from J, with 0 as the unmatched junction base count. From cysteine to phenylalanine, the CDR3 is 12 amino acids long. The entry retains the CDR3 DNA only, 36 bases that are in frame from base 1. To prepare the library, the immunoSEQ multiplex PCR assay was applied. TCRdb's version of the immuneACCESS table is confined to in-frame rearrangements and falls short of the full clone set. An unresolved V gene accounts for under half of the shortfall where checked; the remainder is of unknown origin. Recorded for this sample are some 760,000 clones; approximately 85% of them occurred a single time. About 0.0098% of the sample belongs to the ten largest clones.

The data were also submitted as part of a second study, on human thymus T cells. From that second study: The donors were immunologically healthy infants in Finland who had open corrective cardiac surgery for congenital heart defects. Thymus tissue was obtained as surgical resects removed during corrective cardiac surgery. V and J gene segment usage appeared biased in both thymic and peripheral blood repertoires. According to the related research, thymic TCR repertoires were highly overlapping among unrelated individuals. TCR alpha and beta repertoires from under 10 infant thymus samples and a few related peripheral blood samples were characterized in the study. Donor ages ranged from roughly 6 to 244 days, and the cohort comprised 5 to 7 male and two female infants. After being mechanically released from the tissue, thymocytes were kept at -70 degrees C in pellets of about 10-32 million cells. A QIAsymphony instrument was used to extract genomic DNA from frozen cell pellets. The immunoSEQ multiplex PCR assay was used to amplify the TCRB and TCRAD loci from a standardized quantity of quality-controlled genomic DNA. Amplicons spanned the V(D)J region at a length sufficient to cover the CDR3 and identify V and J genes. The amplicons were sequenced on an Illumina platform via the commercial immunoSEQ service. Primer bias and sequencing errors were corrected as previously described, and TCRAD and TCRB definitions were based on the IMGT database. Repertoires were analysed with immunoSEQ Analyzer 3.0 and VDJTools, covering basic statistics, V/J segment usage, diversity estimates, rarefaction and pairwise overlap. To estimate diversity, the Chao1, ChaoE, Efron-Thisted, Shannon and inverse Simpson indices were applied, and diversity was also estimated on datasets down-sampled to the smallest sample. Repertoire overlap was determined by strict matching of CDR3 nucleotide sequence, V gene and J gene, and Jaccard-based multidimensional scaling clustering was applied. On average, thymus samples gave 750,000 to 1,000,000 unique TCRB clonotypes, whereas blood samples gave roughly 80,000.

The V and J genes are TRBV30 and TRBJ1-2; 8 bases in between match TRBD1. The sequenced material came from thymocytes. The source of this sequence is a girl under three years old with a congenital heart defect. Donor details come from another sample of the same person, matched by shared clones. CDR3 reads: CAWSQGAYGYTF. The DNA sequence is TGTGCCTGGAGTCAGGGGGCCTATGGCTACACCTTC.